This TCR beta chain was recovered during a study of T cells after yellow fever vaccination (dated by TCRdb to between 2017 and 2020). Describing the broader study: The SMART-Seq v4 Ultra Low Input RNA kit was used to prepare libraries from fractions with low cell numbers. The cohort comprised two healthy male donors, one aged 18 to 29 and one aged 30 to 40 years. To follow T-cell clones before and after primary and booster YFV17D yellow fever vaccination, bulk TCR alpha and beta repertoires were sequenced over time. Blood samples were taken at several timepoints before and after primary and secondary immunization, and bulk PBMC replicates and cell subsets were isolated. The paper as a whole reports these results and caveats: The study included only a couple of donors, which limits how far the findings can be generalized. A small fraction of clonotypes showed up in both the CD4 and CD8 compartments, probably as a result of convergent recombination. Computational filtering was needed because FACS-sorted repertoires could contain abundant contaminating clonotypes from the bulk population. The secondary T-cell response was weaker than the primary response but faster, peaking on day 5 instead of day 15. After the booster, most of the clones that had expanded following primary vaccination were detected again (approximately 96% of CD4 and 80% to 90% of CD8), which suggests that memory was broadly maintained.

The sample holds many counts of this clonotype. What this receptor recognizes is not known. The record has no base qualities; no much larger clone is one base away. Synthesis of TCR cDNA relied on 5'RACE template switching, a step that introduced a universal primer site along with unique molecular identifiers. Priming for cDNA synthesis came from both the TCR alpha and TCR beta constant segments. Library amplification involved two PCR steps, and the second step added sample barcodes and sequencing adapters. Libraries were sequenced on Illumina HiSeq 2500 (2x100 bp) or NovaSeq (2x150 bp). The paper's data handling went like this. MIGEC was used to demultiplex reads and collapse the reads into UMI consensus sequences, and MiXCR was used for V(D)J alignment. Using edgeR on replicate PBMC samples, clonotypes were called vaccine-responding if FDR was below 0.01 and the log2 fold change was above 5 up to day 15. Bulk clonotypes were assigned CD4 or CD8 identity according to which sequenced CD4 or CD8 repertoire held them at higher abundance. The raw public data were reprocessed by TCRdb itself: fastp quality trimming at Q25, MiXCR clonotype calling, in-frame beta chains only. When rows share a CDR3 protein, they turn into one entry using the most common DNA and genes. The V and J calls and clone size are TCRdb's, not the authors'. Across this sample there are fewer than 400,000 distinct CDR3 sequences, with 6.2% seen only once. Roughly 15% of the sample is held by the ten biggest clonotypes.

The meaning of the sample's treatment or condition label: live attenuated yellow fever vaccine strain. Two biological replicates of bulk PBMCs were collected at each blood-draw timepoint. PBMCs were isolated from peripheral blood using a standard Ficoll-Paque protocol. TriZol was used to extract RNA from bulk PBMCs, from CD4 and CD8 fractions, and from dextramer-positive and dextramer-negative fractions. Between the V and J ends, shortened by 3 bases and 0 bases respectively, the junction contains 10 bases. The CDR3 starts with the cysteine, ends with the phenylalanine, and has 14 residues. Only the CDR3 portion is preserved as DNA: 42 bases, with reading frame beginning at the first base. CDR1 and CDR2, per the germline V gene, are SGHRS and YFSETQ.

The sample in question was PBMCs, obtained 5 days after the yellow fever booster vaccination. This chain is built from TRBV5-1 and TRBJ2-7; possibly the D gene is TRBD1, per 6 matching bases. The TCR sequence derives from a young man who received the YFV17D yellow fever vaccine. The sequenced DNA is TGCGCCAGCAGCTCGGGACACCTCTCCTACGAGCAGTACTTC. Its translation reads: CASSSGHLSYEQYF.